The rows below give T cell receptor beta chains drawn from one sample of a study of tumor-infiltrating lymphocytes in primary liver carcinoma. TCRdb fed the multiplex PCR reads into MiXCR, producing one record per CDR3 protein. Of about 350,000 distinct CDR3 sequences listed, almost 65% are singletons. The sequenced sample was peripheral blood. These receptors all stem from a middle-aged man with primary liver carcinoma and hepatitis B virus infection. CDR3s include the opening cysteine and the closing phenylalanine or tryptophan. Fields, in order: J gene, clone size, V gene, D gene, CDR3 protein, CDR3 DNA. A D gene is named only where the DNA matches it firmly. Size tells how often a clone was seen (once, few, many) or the class of an expanded clone, and some rows leave it out.

J gene: TRBJ2-3; clone size: NA; V gene: TRBV19; D gene: NA; CDR3 protein: CASSIIAASTDTQYF; CDR3 DNA: TGTGCCAGTAGTATAATAGCCGCTAGCACAGATACGCAGTATTTT
J gene: TRBJ2-6; clone size: NA; V gene: TRBV5-6; D gene: NA; CDR3 protein: CASSPDGTRYSGTNVLTF; CDR3 DNA: TGTGCCAGCAGCCCGGACGGGACAAGGTACTCTGGGACCAACGTCCTGACTTTC
J gene: TRBJ1-1; clone size: few; V gene: TRBV5-6; D gene: NA; CDR3 protein: CASSLGGKDTEAFF; CDR3 DNA: TGTGCCAGCAGCTTGGGGGGGAAGGACACTGAAGCTTTCTTT
J gene: TRBJ1-5; clone size: NA; V gene: TRBV12-3/TRBV12-4; D gene: TRBD1; CDR3 protein: CTSRGTGTGQHF; CDR3 DNA: TGTACCAGCAGAGGAACCGGGACAGGTCAGCATTTT
J gene: TRBJ1-3; clone size: many; V gene: TRBV4-1; D gene: NA; CDR3 protein: CASSQGRIGSGNTIYF; CDR3 DNA: TGCGCCAGCAGCCAAGGGCGAATTGGCTCTGGAAACACCATATATTTT
J gene: TRBJ2-1; clone size: many; V gene: TRBV10-2; D gene: NA; CDR3 protein: CASSPNQEQFF; CDR3 DNA: TGCGCCAGCTCTCCAAACCAGGAGCAGTTCTTC
J gene: TRBJ2-1; clone size: NA; V gene: TRBV6-5; D gene: NA; CDR3 protein: CASSYSRGAVYNEQFF; CDR3 DNA: TGTGCCAGCAGTTACTCGCGGGGCGCGGTTTACAATGAGCAGTTCTTC
J gene: TRBJ2-1; clone size: NA; V gene: TRBV11-2; D gene: NA; CDR3 protein: CASSSQTGYAQQFF; CDR3 DNA: TGTGCCAGCAGTTCCCAGACTGGGTACGCTCAGCAGTTCTTC
J gene: TRBJ2-1; clone size: NA; V gene: TRBV10-3; D gene: NA; CDR3 protein: CATGIKTDNEQFF; CDR3 DNA: TGTGCCACCGGAATAAAAACGGACAATGAGCAGTTCTTC
J gene: TRBJ1-2; clone size: NA; V gene: TRBV11-2; D gene: NA; CDR3 protein: CSSSLVSGRDGYTF; CDR3 DNA: TGTTCCAGCAGCTTAGTCTCGGGGAGGGATGGCTACACCTTT
J gene: TRBJ2-3; clone size: NA; V gene: TRBV11-2; D gene: NA; CDR3 protein: CGSSLDGQAFVDTEYF; CDR3 DNA: TGTGGCAGCAGCTTGGATGGACAAGCCTTCGTAGATACGGAGTATTTT
J gene: TRBJ1-4; clone size: many; V gene: TRBV29-1; D gene: NA; CDR3 protein: CSVGWGEKLFF; CDR3 DNA: TGCAGCGTTGGTTGGGGGGAAAAACTGTTTTTT
J gene: TRBJ2-2; clone size: NA; V gene: TRBV4-1; D gene: TRBD2; CDR3 protein: CASSPRLAGVGELLF; CDR3 DNA: TGCGCCAGCAGCCCGCGACTAGCGGGAGTTGGGGAGCTGTTATTC
J gene: TRBJ2-3; clone size: NA; V gene: TRBV4-3; D gene: NA; CDR3 protein: CASCQDRHGHGDTQYF; CDR3 DNA: TGCGCCAGCTGCCAAGATCGCCATGGTCACGGAGATACGCAGTATTTT
J gene: TRBJ2-3; clone size: once; V gene: TRBV6-6; D gene: NA; CDR3 protein: CASSYRRPPTDTQYF; CDR3 DNA: TGTGCCAGCAGTTATCGGAGGCCCCCCACAGATACGCAGTATTTT
J gene: TRBJ2-3; clone size: NA; V gene: TRBV5-4; D gene: NA; CDR3 protein: CASSLGLNKDTQYF; CDR3 DNA: TGTGCCAGCAGCTTGGGCCTTAACAAAGATACGCAGTATTTT
J gene: TRBJ2-2; clone size: many; V gene: TRBV4-3; D gene: NA; CDR3 protein: CASSQGKRPGELFF; CDR3 DNA: TGCGCCAGCAGCCAAGGCAAGCGCCCCGGGGAGCTGTTTTTT
J gene: TRBJ1-1; clone size: NA; V gene: TRBV6-6; D gene: NA; CDR3 protein: CASSPRANTEALF; CDR3 DNA: TGTGCCAGCAGTCCCAGGGCGAATACTGAAGCTTTATTT
J gene: TRBJ2-1; clone size: few; V gene: TRBV7-8; D gene: NA; CDR3 protein: CASRNGAYNEQFF; CDR3 DNA: TGTGCCAGCAGAAACGGGGCCTACAATGAGCAGTTCTTC
J gene: TRBJ2-1; clone size: NA; V gene: TRBV30; D gene: TRBD2; CDR3 protein: CAWSPGGSGHNKQFF; CDR3 DNA: TGTGCCTGGAGTCCCGGCGGGAGTGGCCACAATAAGCAGTTCTTC
J gene: TRBJ1-1; clone size: NA; V gene: TRBV5-4; D gene: NA; CDR3 protein: CASSLKGANTEAFF; CDR3 DNA: TGTGCCAGCAGCTTGAAAGGGGCGAACACTGAAGCTTTCTTT
J gene: TRBJ2-2; clone size: few; V gene: TRBV24-1; D gene: NA; CDR3 protein: CATSSGRPNTGELFF; CDR3 DNA: TGTGCCACCAGTTCAGGACGACCGAACACCGGGGAGCTGTTTTTT
J gene: TRBJ2-3; clone size: NA; V gene: TRBV6-5; D gene: TRBD1; CDR3 protein: CASMRGGGGDTRYF; CDR3 DNA: TGTGCCAGCATGAGAGGGGGCGGAGGAGATACGCGGTATTTT